A selection of T cell receptor beta chains follows, all from one sample in a study of cytomegalovirus exposure and HLA in healthy donors. The table came from immunoSEQ multiplex PCR; TCRdb's copy has only in-frame clones and leaves some out. This table has roughly 180,000 clones, 77% appearing once. Sequenced material: PBMCs. These receptors were taken from a man younger than 35 in good health and CMV-seronegative. Each CDR3 is given with its conserved first and last residue.

j_gene	v_gene	len	CDR3aa
TRBJ2-7	TRBV5-1	15	CASSLPQANSYEQYF
TRBJ2-5	TRBV6-1	14	CASSGGQGPETQYF
TRBJ2-2	TRBV6-1	15	CASSRTGGVTGELFF
TRBJ2-7	TRBV2	14	CASNPQGSSYEQYF
TRBJ2-3	TRBV6-5	13	CASRRGRRDTQYF
-	TRBV2	17	CASSVEQGATLSYEQYF
TRBJ2-1	TRBV18	17	CASSPTSGTVSYNEQFF
TRBJ1-5	TRBV6-6	13	CASNLDSNQSQHF
TRBJ2-1	TRBV7-2	16	CASSHQLAGGGDEQFF
TRBJ2-7	TRBV13	18	CASSQEGWSGTYPYEQYF
TRBJ2-2	TRBV5-5	15	CASSFVRAVGGELFF
TRBJ1-5	TRBV6-6	14	CASSYLASGQPQHF
TRBJ1-5	TRBV27	13	CASSSDRDQPQHF
TRBJ1-6	TRBV11-2	16	CASSLGAGGDNSPLHF
TRBJ2-1	TRBV5-1	17	CASSLEGTSGYYNEQFF
TRBJ1-1	TRBV5-1	15	CASSVLTGGNTEAFF
TRBJ2-7	TRBV7-8	15	CASSPGLAGGYEQYF